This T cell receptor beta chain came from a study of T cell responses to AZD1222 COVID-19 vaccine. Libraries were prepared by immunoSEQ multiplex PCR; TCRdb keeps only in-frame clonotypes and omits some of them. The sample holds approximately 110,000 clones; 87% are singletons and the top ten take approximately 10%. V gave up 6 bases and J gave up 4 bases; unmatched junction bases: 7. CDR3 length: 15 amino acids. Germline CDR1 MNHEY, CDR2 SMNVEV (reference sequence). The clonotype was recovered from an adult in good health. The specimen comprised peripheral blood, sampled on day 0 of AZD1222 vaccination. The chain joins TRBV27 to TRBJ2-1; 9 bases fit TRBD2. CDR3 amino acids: CASSSGTSPYNEQFF. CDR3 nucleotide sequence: TGTGCCAGCAGCTCCGGGACTAGCCCTTACAATGAGCAGTTCTTC.